This TCR beta chain was captured by sequencing in a study of early T cells in non-severe SARS-CoV-2 infection. Looking at the study overall: Unsorted whole blood bulk RNA was sequenced, with unpaired chains.

Separate cDNA molecules each had unique molecular identifiers attached to them. In TCRdb, the 5' RACE reads were re-called with MiXCR into one record per CDR3 protein. The sample lists tens of thousands of distinct CDR3 sequences, about 9.1% seen once, with under 9% in the top ten. Germline V gene data show CDR1 as LGHNA and CDR2 as YNFKEQ. The CDR3 has 13 residues. Remarks on this clonotype: One junction end does not reproduce the germline sequence, and a read error may be involved.

This clonotype was obtained from an adult who was a healthcare worker with PCR-confirmed SARS-CoV-2 infection or an uninfected control (not recorded which). The sample comprised whole blood. This sequence joins TRBV4-2 and TRBJ2-7; TRBD1 might be the D (6 bases). This CDR3 reads CVSSQGTGYEQYF. Here the CDR3 DNA reads TGTGTCAGCAGCCAGGGGACGGGCTACGAGCAGTACTTC.